This entry describes one T cell receptor (beta chain). This entry comes from a study of shared clonotypes between healthy human individuals. CDR3 length: 12 residues. Trimming removed 4 bases from V and 7 bases from J; junction bases left unmatched: 4. Looked up from germline, CDR1 is SGHKS and CDR2 is YYEKEE (reference sequence). The assay was immunoSEQ multiplex PCR, and TCRdb's table has in-frame clones only and misses some. The sample contains around 2.5 million clones, roughly 93% of which appear only once. This receptor was identified in a man between 18 and 29 years old in good health. Some clones in this sample may be carry-over from other donors' samples. Sequencing was performed on naive CD4+ T cells from PBMCs. The subset was: CD45RA+ positively selected. V and J are TRBV5-5 and TRBJ2-7, with 8 bases lining up with TRBD1. CDR3 protein: CASSGTGLEQYF. The CDR3 DNA reads TGTGCCAGCAGCGGGACAGGATTGGAGCAGTACTTC.